This note documents a single T cell receptor (beta chain) sequence. This CDR3 is built from 15 residues. The V and J ends lost 0 bases and 4 bases, in that order; junction bases with no gene match: 2. From germline, CDR1 is SGDLS and CDR2 YYNGEE. Original handling: Nucleated cell counts were estimated from reference gene primer amplification. Generated by immunoSEQ multiplex PCR, the TCRdb table keeps only in-frame clones and is missing some. V and J calls and clone size are given by that table; D and trimming were obtained from the DNA. The sample holds about 170,000 clones, roughly 80% seen once. This sample is drawn from a study of blood T cell repertoires in COVID-19.

The receptor was derived from an elderly woman with COVID-19, enrolled during active disease. The sequenced sample was peripheral blood. V and J are TRBV9 and TRBJ1-4, with TRBD1 matching 8 bases. CDR3 in DNA: TGTGCCAGCAGCGTAGGGACAGGGTATAATGAAAAACTGTTTTTT. It is translated as CASSVGTGYNEKLFF.